The next 29 T cell receptor beta chains were all read from a single sample in a study of blood T cells in healthy people across ages. Through a sample-barcoded 5' primer and a J-beta primer mix, a second PCR was run for roughly 6 to 12 cycles. TCRdb processed the 5' RACE reads anew with MiXCR; each CDR3 protein has one entry. The data contain roughly 2 million distinct CDR3 sequences, just under 50% of them seen just once; the ten biggest clones take up approximately 2%. The sequenced sample was blood. These receptors were collected from a woman aged 40 to 50 in good health.

This clonotype was counted only a few times. V gene TRBV9 combines with J gene TRBJ2-3; D might be TRBD2 (6 bases). Deletions cut 4 bases from V and 1 base from J, with 16 bases between. This CDR3 comprises 16 residues. CDR1 is SGDLS, CDR2 YYNGEE, per germline. The DNA for the CDR3 is TGTGCCAGCAGCCCAAACATGGGGACTGGCACAGATACGCAGTATTTT. This codes for CASSPNMGTGTDTQYF.

This clonotype was recorded a few times. V gene TRBV7-2 combines with J gene TRBJ2-7; 11 nucleotides line up with TRBD2. The J call may be incorrect, as the DNA end agrees better with TRBJ2-5. CDR1 is SGHTA and CDR2 is FQGNSA in the germline V gene. The CDR3 covers 18 residues. CDR3 sequence: CASSLMASGGLTQETQYF. The CDR3 bases are TGTGCCAGCAGCTTAATGGCTAGCGGGGGGCTAACGCAAGAGACCCAGTACTTC.

Notes on this clonotype: Germline and junction disagree at one end, which may indicate a read error. The chain has TRBV5-1 and TRBJ1-4; D ambiguous. The germline V gene encodes CDR1 SGHRS and CDR2 YFSETQ. This CDR3 comprises 16 residues. The CDR3 here is CASSLSACGVNDKLFF. The CDR3 DNA is TGCGCCAGCAGCTTGTCTGCGTGCGGTGTAAATGATAAACTGTTTTTT.

The genes are TRBV3-1 and TRBJ2-7, with D unclear. The CDR3 is 14 residues long. The V and J ends lost 0 bases and 7 bases respectively, with 13 bases between them. The V gene's germline CDR1 is LGHDT and CDR2 YNNKEL (reference sequence). The CDR3 region is CASSQEPTGYEQYF. For the CDR3, the DNA is TGTGCCAGCAGCCAAGAACCAACGGGCTATGAGCAGTACTTC.

The chain uses TRBV7-9 and TRBJ1-2, with 8 bases fitting TRBD1. CDR3 size: 15 residues. Per the germline V gene, CDR1 is SEHNR and CDR2 is FQNEAQ (reference sequence). V was clipped by 4 bases and J by 4 bases; unmatched bases: 8. The CDR3: CASSWTGDRGYGYTF. CDR3 sequence (DNA): TGTGCCAGCAGCTGGACAGGTGACAGGGGCTATGGCTACACCTTC.

The rearrangement joins TRBV27 to TRBJ1-2; weak D call: TRBD1 (6 bases). Germline CDR1 is MNHEY and CDR2 is SMNVEV (reference sequence). The length of the CDR3 is 17 residues. With 3 bases removed from V and 1 base from J, the gap between germline ends came to 18 bases. The CDR3 DNA follows: TGTGCCAGCAGTTTTGGAGGGGGAGCTGGGGGTAACTATGGCTACACCTTC. Amino acids: CASSFGGGAGGNYGYTF.

The rearrangement links TRBV10-2 to TRBJ1-2; 8 positions agree with TRBD1. J gave up 8 bases and V 6 bases, and 11 bases lay outside the gene matches. The CDR3 runs to 14 residues. Germline CDR1 reads WSHSY; CDR2 reads SAAADI. DNA of the CDR3: TGCGCCAGCAGGGAAACAGGACAGGGTCGGGGCTACACCTTC. It codes for CASRETGQGRGYTF.

As regards this clonotype: One base away lies a much larger clone, so this may be a sequencing read error. This chain connects TRBV20-1 to TRBJ2-5, with 7 bases lining up with TRBD1. The J call could be wrong; TRBJ2-7 is a better fit for the DNA end. The CDR3 is 13 residues long. Germline lookup yields CDR1 DFQATT and CDR2 SNEGSKA (reference sequence). The CDR3 here is CSARGDSGYEQYF. The CDR3 DNA is TGCAGTGCTAGAGGGGACAGCGGCTACGAGCAGTACTTC.

This clonotype was observed a few times. The chain is built from TRBV7-2 and TRBJ2-3; D is undetermined. Germline V gene sequence: CDR1 SGHTA, CDR2 FQGNSA. This CDR3 spans 15 amino acids. V lost 1 base, J lost 2 bases, and 10 bases lay in between. CDR3 sequence: CASSLDISNTDTQYF. CDR3 in DNA: TGTGCCAGCAGCTTAGATATTAGCAACACAGATACGCAGTATTTT.

This chain joins TRBV20-1 and TRBJ1-4; TRBD1 is a possible D gene (6 bases). CDR3 size: 14 residues. V lost 0 bases to trimming and J lost 7 bases, with 12 bases between them. Germline lookup yields CDR1 DFQATT and CDR2 SNEGSKA (reference sequence). The CDR3 here is CSARDRGLGEKLFF. The CDR3 DNA is TGCAGTGCTAGAGATCGGGGGCTGGGTGAAAAACTGTTTTTT.

There are a few counts of this clonotype. The chain uses TRBV5-1 and TRBJ2-4; TRBD1 is a possible D gene (6 bases). This CDR3 region has 16 residues. V lost 4 bases, J lost 2 bases, and 16 bases lay in between. CDR1 is SGHRS, CDR2 YFSETQ, per germline. Here the CDR3 reads CASSPGQSLTKNIQYF. CDR3 nucleotide sequence: TGCGCCAGCAGCCCCGGACAGTCCTTGACCAAAAACATTCAGTACTTC.

This clonotype has ten or more counts. J is TRBJ2-4 and V is TRBV4-2; D unclear. V dropped 0 bases and J dropped 6 bases, with 0 bases sitting between them. CDR1 is LGHNA and CDR2 is YNFKEQ in the germline V gene. The length of the CDR3 is 11 residues. CDR3 DNA sequence: TGTGCCAGCAGCCAAGAAAACATTCAGTACTTC. It translates to CASSQENIQYF.

In its sample, this clonotype was seen a few times. The chain couples TRBV2 to TRBJ2-7; D might be TRBD1 (7 bases). Between the trimmed V and J ends, which lost 11 bases and 0 bases, there was a span of 11 bases. Germline assignment: CDR1 SNHLY and CDR2 FYNNEI. The CDR3 consists of 12 residues. The CDR3 region is CAGGTVSYEQYF. CDR3 sequence (DNA): TGTGCCGGAGGGACAGTCTCCTACGAGCAGTACTTC.

In its sample, this clonotype was seen a few times. The chain couples TRBV27 to TRBJ2-7; 8 bases line up with TRBD1. Germline V gives CDR1 MNHEY, CDR2 SMNVEV (reference sequence). The CDR3 has 14 amino acids. The V segment lost 0 bases and the J segment 7 bases; nucleotides outside the gene matches: 5. The chain's CDR3 is CASSLSQGAREQYF. CDR3 in DNA: TGTGCCAGCAGTTTATCCCAGGGGGCGCGTGAGCAGTACTTC.

The V call is TRBV7-2, the J call TRBJ2-4, with D perhaps TRBD1 (6 bases). Germline CDR1 reads SGHTA; CDR2 reads FQGNSA. This CDR3 is 15 amino acids long. Trimming pared 7 bases from V and 13 bases from J, leaving 26 bases between. The CDR3 protein is CASTFGGTGSIEQYF. The CDR3 nucleotides read TGTGCCAGCACCTTTGGGGGCACAGGGTCGATTGAGCAGTACTTC.

This clonotype was seen a few times. A much larger clone sits a single nucleotide away, making a read error possible. This chain uses TRBV28 with TRBJ1-2; no reliable D call. The CDR3 covers 11 residues. Germline assignment: CDR1 MDHEN and CDR2 SYDVKM. Trimming stripped 5 bases from V and 3 bases from J, with 4 bases between. CDR3 in amino acids: CASSPHYGYTF. For the CDR3, the DNA is TGTGCCAGCAGTCCCCACTATGGCTACACCTTC.

This chain connects TRBV7-6 to TRBJ2-4; D may match TRBD1 or TRBD2 (5 bases each). CDR3 length: 16 amino acids. The V end was cut by 4 bases, the J end by 8 bases, with 21 bases between. Germline V gene sequence: CDR1 SGHVS, CDR2 FNYEAQ. The CDR3 DNA reads as TGTGCCAGCAGCTCCGCCGTCACCCGGGACCGACACATTCAGTACTTC. Protein product: CASSSAVTRDRHIQYF. Looking up the rest from reference TRBV7-6 and TRBJ2-4 gives the full variable domain: GAGVSQSPRYKVTKRGQDVALRCDPISGHVSLYWYRQALGQGPEFLTYFNYEAQQDKSGLPNDRFSAERPEGSISTLTIQRTEQRDSAMYRCASSSAVTRDRHIQYFGAGTRLSVL.

This clonotype has a handful of counts. The chain is built from TRBV6-2 or TRBV6-3 and TRBJ2-7, with 7 bases aligning to TRBD1. The germline V gene has CDR1 MNHEY and CDR2 SVGEGT. The CDR3 totals 14 residues. Germline trimming cut 4 bases from V and 3 bases from J; bases unmatched to any gene: 6. For the CDR3, the DNA is TGTGCCAGCAGTTCTCCGGACAGGAGCTACGAGCAGTACTTC. Encoded protein: CASSSPDRSYEQYF.

The V gene is TRBV29-1, the J gene TRBJ2-1; TRBD2 agrees at 9 bases. The CDR3 runs 16 residues. V lost 4 bases to trimming and J lost 5 bases; unmatched junction nucleotides: 12. Germline values: CDR1 SQVTM, CDR2 ANQGSEA. DNA of the CDR3: TGCAGCGTTGGACAGCGGGGGGCCACTGGGAACAATGAGCAGTTCTTC. Amino acid sequence: CSVGQRGATGNNEQFF.

This clonotype was detected once. This chain connects TRBV20-1 to TRBJ2-5, with TRBD2 matching 9 bases. With V trimmed by 0 bases and J by 5 bases, 7 bases remained unmatched. This CDR3 contains 15 residues. Looked up from germline, CDR1 is DFQATT and CDR2 is SNEGSKA (reference sequence). CDR3 loop: CSARDSRGGAETQYF. Here the CDR3 DNA reads TGCAGTGCTAGAGATAGCCGCGGGGGGGCGGAGACCCAGTACTTC.

The chain couples TRBV20-1 to TRBJ1-4, with 7 bases that match TRBD1. Germline CDR1 and CDR2: DFQATT and SNEGSKA (reference sequence). The V and J ends lost 5 bases and 2 bases, in that order; junction bases with no gene match: 2. The CDR3 extends over 13 amino acids. The CDR3: CSAWTGTNEKLFF. CDR3 DNA: TGCAGTGCTTGGACAGGCACTAATGAAAAACTGTTTTTT.

This chain uses TRBV6-5 with TRBJ2-1; 12 nucleotides line up with TRBD1. V was clipped by 6 bases and J by 9 bases; unmatched bases: 6. Germline assignment: CDR1 MNHEY and CDR2 SVGAGI. This CDR3 contains 14 residues. This chain's CDR3 is CASRGDRGPAEQFF. As DNA, the CDR3 is TGTGCCAGCAGGGGGGACAGGGGGCCGGCTGAGCAGTTCTTC.

A few counts support this clonotype. This chain joins TRBV4-2 and TRBJ2-7, with a possible D match to TRBD1 (5 bases). Germline V lookup: CDR1 LGHNA, CDR2 YNFKEQ. Between the trimmed V and J ends, which lost 0 bases and 0 bases, there was a span of 12 bases. The CDR3 has 16 amino acids. The CDR3 spells CASSQDLTGLSYEQYF. The CDR3 DNA follows: TGTGCCAGCAGCCAAGATTTAACAGGCCTCTCCTACGAGCAGTACTTC.

Regarding this clonotype: Its ends do not fully match the called genes, so a read error is possible. The V and J genes are TRBV11-2 and TRBJ2-7, with D perhaps TRBD1 or TRBD2 (5 bases each). The CDR3 has 12 residues. Germline CDR1 is SGHAT and CDR2 is FQNNGV. CDR3 in DNA: TGTGCCGGCAGCTGGGACCCACGACAGCAGTACTTC. This encodes CAGSWDPRQQYF.

A few counts support this clonotype. The chain carries TRBV20-1 and TRBJ1-2; 7 bases match TRBD1. Germline CDR1 reads DFQATT; CDR2 reads SNEGSKA (reference sequence). CDR3 length: 14 residues. V was clipped by 6 bases and J by 4 bases; unmatched bases: 11. CDR3 sequence (DNA): TGCAGTGCCCCACTAGACAGGGCGCGCTATGGCTACACCTTC. It translates to CSAPLDRARYGYTF.

The V call is TRBV20-1, the J call TRBJ2-7; 8 positions agree with TRBD1. Germline values: CDR1 DFQATT, CDR2 SNEGSKA (reference sequence). This CDR3 is 14 amino acids long. The junction had 5 bases not matched to a gene; V was cut back by 1 base and J by 3 bases. As DNA, the CDR3 is TGCAGTGCTAGAGTACAGGGGGAGAGCTACGAGCAGTACTTC. This codes for CSARVQGESYEQYF.

This clonotype has more than one count but fewer than ten. The rearrangement uses TRBV29-1 and TRBJ2-3, with TRBD2 as a possible D gene (5 bases). The germline V gene has CDR1 SQVTM and CDR2 ANQGSEA. The length of the CDR3 is 12 residues. V lost 2 bases to trimming and J lost 4 bases, with 7 bases between them. The CDR3 coding sequence is TGCAGCGTTGAAAGGGAGTCAGATACGCAGTATTTT. It is translated as CSVERESDTQYF.

In nucleotides, the CDR3 is TGCAGCGTGTCCACGACAGGGGCTAATGAAAAACTGTTTTTT. Protein: CSVSTTGANEKLFF. V and J are TRBV29-1 and TRBJ1-4; 8 bases align to TRBD1. Germline assignment: CDR1 SQVTM and CDR2 ANQGSEA. The CDR3 length is 14 residues. The trim removed 6 bases at V and 3 bases at J, leaving 6 bases unmatched.

The chain carries TRBV4-1 and TRBJ2-3; 10 bases line up with TRBD2. There are 20 residues in the CDR3. Germline lookup yields CDR1 MGHRA and CDR2 YSYEKL. V shed 0 bases and J 5 bases; nucleotides not matched to a gene: 17. The CDR3 coding sequence is TGCGCCAGCAGCCAAGAATTATTCGGGACTAGCGTTCGCCGGGAAGATACGCAGTATTTT. It encodes CASSQELFGTSVRREDTQYF.